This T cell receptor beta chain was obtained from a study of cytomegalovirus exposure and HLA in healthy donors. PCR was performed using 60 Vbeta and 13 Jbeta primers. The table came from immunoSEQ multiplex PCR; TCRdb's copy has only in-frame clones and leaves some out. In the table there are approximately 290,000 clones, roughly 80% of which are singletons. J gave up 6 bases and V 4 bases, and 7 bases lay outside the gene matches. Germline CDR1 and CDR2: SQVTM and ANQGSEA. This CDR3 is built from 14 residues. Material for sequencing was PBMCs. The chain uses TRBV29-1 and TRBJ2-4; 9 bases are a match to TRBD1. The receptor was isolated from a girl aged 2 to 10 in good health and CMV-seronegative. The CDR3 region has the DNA TGCAGCGTTGTCCCCGGGGACAGGGCAAACATTCAGTACTTC. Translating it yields CSVVPGDRANIQYF.